This TCR beta chain emerged from a study of regulatory T cells in long-lasting Graves disease. Study-wide findings and caveats: Results may be inaccurate due to the small sample size. TCR diversity was lower in persistent than newly diagnosed Graves' disease.

V lost 7 bases and J lost 8, with 15 bases in between. The CDR3 contains 13 residues. Germline assignment: CDR1 SNHLY and CDR2 FYNNEI. This clonotype was counted many times. Its specificity is not known. For TCR beta, libraries came from iRepertoire HTBI primers and Arm-PCR of CDR3 regions. TCRdb redid the calling of the multiplex PCR reads with MiXCR, one entry per CDR3 protein. Among hundreds of thousands of distinct CDR3 sequences listed, roughly 15% were seen once. Time point: newly diagnosed GD, antithyroid drugs for less than 3 months. Extracted RNA from PBMCs served as the source of the TCR library. The data were also submitted as part of a second study, on T cells in Graves' hyperthyroidism and ophthalmopathy. From that study: Patients counted as stable if ophthalmopathy did not develop within 18 months. By a 13 V-J model, ophthalmopathy was set apart from stable hyperthyroidism.

The sequenced sample was peripheral blood mononuclear cells (PBMCs), obtained at new diagnosis, from a patient treated with antithyroid drugs. The sequence was obtained from a woman aged 30 to 39 with Graves disease. The chain couples TRBV2 to TRBJ2-1, with a possible D match to TRBD2 (5 bases). The CDR3 DNA reads as TGTGCCAGCACAGAGGACTTTATAGATGAGCAGTTCTTC. Translation gives CASTEDFIDEQFF.